This TCR beta chain was captured in a study of graft-versus-host responses after intestinal transplantation. Turning to the study itself: Recipients were given multivisceral, liver-intestinal, or isolated intestinal transplants.

The CDR3 loop spans 13 amino acids. The junction had 2 bases not matched to a gene; V was cut back by 2 bases and J by 6 bases. From germline, CDR1 is MNHEY and CDR2 SMNVEV (reference sequence). Of note for this clone: Its antigen is unidentified.

Study-level results: Early declines in HvG clones that occurred post-transplant were associated with peak circulating GvH clone levels. Marrow from the recipient contained GvH clones, some of which had appeared first in ileum or blood.

The protocol was immunoSEQ multiplex PCR, while the TCRdb copy is restricted to in-frame clones and leaves out a portion. The data show about 91,000 clones, with 75% to 95% seen just once and about 0.38% held by the top ten. This chain joins TRBV27 and TRBJ1-2; 8 bases align to TRBD1. This TCR derives from a human donor who was the organ donor for an intestinal transplant. The material was unstimulated CD4+ T cells sorted from spleen or lymph node cells, obtained before transplant. The CDR3 bases are TGTGCCAGCAGTTTACAGGGGGCGCATGGCTACACCTTC. Translating it yields CASSLQGAHGYTF.